The 22 T cell receptor beta chains presented below share a single source sample, sequenced in a study of blood T cell repertoires in COVID-19. Profiled with immunoSEQ multiplex PCR; TCRdb holds only in-frame clones, not every one. The sample has around 200,000 clones; more than 75% are singletons. The sample consisted of peripheral blood. These receptors were collected from an elderly man with acute or convalescent COVID-19.

The chain has TRBV7-2 and TRBJ2-2; 9 nucleotides line up with TRBD2. The CDR3 length is 15 residues. The ends lost 0 bases at V and 5 bases at J; junction bases unmatched: 1. The germline V gene encodes CDR1 SGHTA and CDR2 FQGNSA. CDR3 nucleotide sequence: TGTGCCAGCAGCTTAGCGGGACTAGCTACCGGGGAGCTGTTTTTT. It yields the protein CASSLAGLATGELFF. The full variable domain, its missing parts supplied by reference TRBV7-2 and TRBJ2-2, is GAGVSQSPSNKVTEKGKDVELRCDPISGHTALYWYRQSLGQGLEFLIYFQGNSAPDKSGLPSDRFSAERTGGSVSTLTIQRTQQEDSAVYLCASSLAGLATGELFFGEGSRLTVL.

This chain connects TRBV7-2 to TRBJ1-5; no firm D call. The CDR3 runs 13 residues. The V and J ends lost 1 base and 4 bases respectively, with 5 bases between them. CDR1 and CDR2 (germline): SGHTA, FQGNSA. Written as DNA, the CDR3 is TGTGCCAGCAGCTTAGACTGGAATCAGCCCCAGCATTTT. It is translated as CASSLDWNQPQHF.

This chain uses TRBV18 with TRBJ2-1, with 8 bases lining up with TRBD1. The CDR3 spans 14 residues. CDR1 KGHSH and CDR2 LQKENI come from the germline V gene. V shed 1 base and J 8 bases; nucleotides not matched to a gene: 4. CDR3 in amino acids: CASSPLGQGDEQFF. CDR3 coding DNA: TGTGCCAGCTCACCACTAGGACAGGGCGATGAGCAGTTCTTC.

This clone was seen a single time. The DNA of the CDR3 is TGTGCCAGCAGCTTAGAAGTCGGGACAGTGAACACCGGGGAGCTGTTTTTT. It yields the protein CASSLEVGTVNTGELFF. This rearrangement joins TRBV7-9 to TRBJ2-2; TRBD1 matches at 7 bases. This CDR3 is built from 17 residues. Looked up from germline, CDR1 is SEHNR and CDR2 is FQNEAQ (reference sequence). With 1 base clipped from V and 1 base from J, the junction kept 6 bases outside the gene matches.

V gene TRBV7-9 combines with J gene TRBJ2-3; maybe TRBD2 (7 bases). This CDR3 comprises 15 residues. Germline-derived CDR1 and CDR2 are SEHNR and FQNEAQ (reference sequence). Trimming pared 7 bases from V and 2 bases from J, leaving 16 bases between. The CDR3 reads CASNKGGLPTDTQYF. In DNA form, the CDR3 reads TGTGCCAGCAACAAGGGGGGGCTCCCCACAGATACGCAGTATTTT.

The V and J genes are TRBV12-3 or TRBV12-4 and TRBJ2-2, with D hard to call. V lost 6 bases, J lost 6 bases, and 5 bases lay in between. The CDR3 consists of 11 residues. CDR3: CASSRSGELFF. The CDR3 region has the DNA TGTGCCAGCAGCCGTTCCGGGGAGCTGTTTTTT.

V usage is TRBV5-6 and J usage is TRBJ1-1; unclear D gene. Trimming removed 4 bases at V and 4 bases at J, with 14 bases between. Per germline, CDR1 SGHDT and CDR2 YYEEEE. The length of the CDR3 is 14 residues. CDR3 loop: CASSPRLGGTEAFF. The CDR3 region has the DNA TGTGCCAGCAGCCCCCGACTCGGCGGCACTGAAGCTTTCTTT.

The CDR3 here is CASSLGGHNEQFF. The CDR3 coding sequence is TGTGCCAGCAGCTTAGGCGGGCACAATGAGCAGTTCTTC. This rearrangement joins TRBV7-3 to TRBJ2-1; TRBD2 might be the D (5 bases). Germline values: CDR1 SGHTA, CDR2 FQGTGA. V lost 2 bases, J lost 5 bases, and 7 bases lay in between. This CDR3 region has 13 residues.

The chain employs TRBV7-9 and TRBJ1-1; perhaps TRBD1 as D (5 bases). The CDR3 contains 12 residues. The germline V gene encodes CDR1 SEHNR and CDR2 FQNEAQ (reference sequence). V lost 3 bases and J 8 bases, leaving 10 bases between the germline ends. CDR3 sequence: CASSLGRLEAFF. The CDR3 nucleotides are TGTGCCAGCAGCTTGGGGCGGCTAGAAGCTTTCTTT.

This clone was picked up a small number of times. The chain is built from TRBV30 and TRBJ2-7; D unclear. CDR3 size: 11 residues. CDR1 is GTSNPN and CDR2 is SVGIG in the germline V gene (reference sequence). Trimming cost V 6 bases and J 6 bases, with 12 bases left between them. CDR3 sequence (DNA): TGTGCCTGCCGTTGGCGCGGCGAGCAGTACGTC. Its translation: CACRWRGEQYV.

There are a few counts of this clone. The rearrangement links TRBV4-3 to TRBJ2-2; 8 bases match TRBD2. The CDR3 covers 16 residues. V was clipped by 3 bases and J by 8 bases; unmatched bases: 11. Germline V CDR1 and CDR2: LGHNA, YSLEER. CDR3 in amino acids: CASSHISGVPRGELFF. CDR3 in DNA: TGCGCCAGCAGCCACATTAGCGGGGTACCCCGGGGGGAGCTGTTTTTT.

The V and J genes are TRBV6-1 and TRBJ2-7, with TRBD1 matching 9 bases. CDR1 is MNHNS, CDR2 SASEGT, per germline. The CDR3 contains 14 residues. V lost 5 bases and J lost 3; bases outside the gene matches: 5. Here the CDR3 reads CASSTGQGLYEQYV. For the CDR3, the DNA is TGTGCCAGCAGTACGGGACAGGGTCTCTACGAGCAGTACGTC.

The rearrangement uses TRBV19 and TRBJ1-1; no definite D call. Germline values: CDR1 LNHDA, CDR2 SQIVND (reference sequence). This CDR3 contains 13 residues. Trimming took off 4 bases at V and 4 bases at J, with 10 bases between the two ends. For the CDR3, the DNA is TGTGCCAGTAGTAGCGTCCCAGGCACTGAAGCTTTCTTT. It codes for CASSSVPGTEAFF.

This clone was observed once. The chain combines TRBV15 with TRBJ2-7; D uncertain. V dropped 1 base and J dropped 2 bases, with 9 bases sitting between them. Per germline, CDR1 LNHNV and CDR2 YYDKDF (reference sequence). CDR3 size: 14 residues. CDR3 coding DNA: TGTGCCACCAGCAGAGTGCGTGGTCCCTACGAGCAGTACTTC. Its translation: CATSRVRGPYEQYF.

The chain carries TRBV25-1 and TRBJ1-1; possible D gene TRBD1, 5 bases. Trimming stripped 6 bases from V and 7 bases from J, with 12 bases between. The CDR3 contains 12 residues. Germline CDR1 reads MGHDK; CDR2 reads SYGVNS. CDR3: CASRGGVDEAFF. CDR3 nucleotide sequence: TGTGCCAGCAGGGGGGGGGTAGATGAAGCTTTCTTT. The full variable domain, its missing parts supplied by reference TRBV25-1 and TRBJ1-1, is EADIYQTPRYLVIGTGKKITLECSQTMGHDKMYWYQQDPGMELHLIHYSYGVNSTEKGDLSSESTVSRIRTEHFPLTLESARPSHTSQYLCASRGGVDEAFFGQGTRLTVV.

V and J are TRBV24-1 and TRBJ2-1, with TRBD2 identical over 9 bases. The CDR3 spans 16 residues. After removal of 1 base from V and 2 bases from J, the junction contained 2 bases not matched to a gene. The germline V gene encodes CDR1 KGHDR and CDR2 SFDVKD. The CDR3, as DNA: TGTGCCACCAGTGATTTCGCTAGCGGGACCTACAATGAGCAGTTCTTC. Translation: CATSDFASGTYNEQFF.

This sequence joins TRBV30 and TRBJ1-2; D perhaps matches TRBD1 (6 bases). Germline CDR1 and CDR2: GTSNPN and SVGIG (reference sequence). CDR3 length equals 14 residues. The ends were cut back, 4 bases at V and 4 bases at J, with 16 bases in the middle. The CDR3 protein is CAWTPREGGYGYTF. CDR3 DNA sequence: TGTGCCTGGACCCCTCGGGAGGGGGGCTATGGCTACACCTTC.

This chain joins TRBV24-1 and TRBJ2-1, with TRBD1 matching 9 bases. CDR1 is KGHDR, CDR2 SFDVKD, per germline. The CDR3 totals 15 residues. The junction had 7 bases not matched to a gene; V was cut back by 5 bases and J by 6 bases. The CDR3 DNA is TGTGCCACCAGTGTCGCCGGGACAGGGTCCAATGAGCAGTTCTTC. This translates into CATSVAGTGSNEQFF.

This clone was detected a few times. The chain combines TRBV5-1 with TRBJ2-2; 9 bases align to TRBD1. Looked up from germline, CDR1 is SGHRS and CDR2 is YFSETQ. CDR3 size: 15 residues. J lost 5 bases, V lost 0 bases, and 2 bases had no gene match. CDR3 DNA: TGCGCCAGCAGCTTGGGACAGGGGGAAACCGGGGAGCTGTTTTTT. Amino acids: CASSLGQGETGELFF.

This chain joins TRBV14 and TRBJ2-3, with D perhaps TRBD1 (5 bases). The CDR3 is 15 amino acids. Between the trimmed V and J ends, which lost 1 base and 10 bases, there was a span of 18 bases. Per the germline V gene, CDR1 is SGHDN and CDR2 is FVKESK. The CDR3 DNA reads TGTGCCAGCAGCCAAGGTTTAGACAGCTGGCGTCCGCAGTATTTT. Its translation is CASSQGLDSWRPQYF.

This chain joins TRBV7-9 and TRBJ2-1, with D possibly being TRBD1 (7 bases). Trimming left V 5 bases short and J 1 base short, with 30 bases between. Germline assignment: CDR1 SEHNR and CDR2 FQNEAQ (reference sequence). The CDR3 covers 21 residues. CDR3 sequence (DNA): TGTGCCAGCAGCAGAACTTTTCAGGGGGGTGGACGTCGAGTATCCTACAATGAGCAGTTCTTC. Translated, it gives CASSRTFQGGGRRVSYNEQFF.

The rearrangement links TRBV27 to TRBJ2-1, with a possible D match to TRBD2 (6 bases). V lost 2 bases and J lost 15, with 17 bases in between. Germline values: CDR1 MNHEY, CDR2 SMNVEV (reference sequence). The CDR3 is 13 residues long. This CDR3 is CASSLGSGTQPFF. The CDR3 bases are TGTGCCAGCAGTTTAGGCTCCGGGACTCAGCCGTTCTTC.